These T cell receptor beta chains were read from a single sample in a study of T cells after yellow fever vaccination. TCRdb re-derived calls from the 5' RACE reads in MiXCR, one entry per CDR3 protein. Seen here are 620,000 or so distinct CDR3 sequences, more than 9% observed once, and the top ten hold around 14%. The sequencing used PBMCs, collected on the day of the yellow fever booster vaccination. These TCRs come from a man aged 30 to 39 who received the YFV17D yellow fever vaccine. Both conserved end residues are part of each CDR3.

CDR3: CASSQGILYNEQFF; V: TRBV3-1; J: TRBJ2-1
CDR3: CASSSHHEQYF; V: TRBV5-6; J: TRBJ2-7
CDR3: CASSSLRATYEQYF; V: TRBV11-1; J: TRBJ2-7
CDR3: CASSPPGAENTEAFF; V: TRBV3-1; J: TRBJ1-1
CDR3: CASSRDSSSYNSPLHF; V: TRBV7-9; J: TRBJ1-6
CDR3: CASSPGQVEAYEQYF; V: TRBV6-1; J: TRBJ2-7
CDR3: CASSAGQGGPLHEQYF; V: TRBV7-9; J: TRBJ2-7
CDR3: CASSTLEGGEQYF; V: TRBV6-6; J: TRBJ2-7
CDR3: CASSPGTGAAETQCF; V: TRBV18; J: TRBJ2-5
CDR3: CASSLYSAYSGGEQFF; V: TRBV7-2; J: TRBJ2-1
CDR3: CASRQLGGPTDTQYF; V: TRBV5-1; J: TRBJ2-3
CDR3: CSAPSVSGANVLTF; V: TRBV20-1; J: TRBJ2-6
CDR3: CASSLAAGVEQFF; V: TRBV7-9; J: TRBJ2-1